The T cell receptor beta chain under discussion was sequenced for a study of response to subunit inactivated influenza vaccine (dated by TCRdb to about 2018). For context, the study as a whole: The study used deep quantitative T cell receptor repertoire profiling to track responses to a trivalent subunit inactivated influenza vaccine. Beyond this particular receptor, the publication reports: The authors suggested that each seasonal influenza vaccination may recruit only a limited number of new T cells.

The intended sense of this specimen's time point label: 40 to 45 days after influenza vaccine administration. From its cysteine to its phenylalanine, the CDR3 spans 14 amino acids. The CDR3 DNA has 42 bases and is translated from base 1. CDR1 and CDR2 are drawn from the germline V gene (reference sequence): SEHNR, FQNEAQ. The V and J ends are trimmed by 3 bases and 0 bases, leaving 8 bases between them. Libraries were prepared through RT-PCR. Data came from an Illumina HiSeq 2500. TCRdb passed the public sequencing reads through fastp at Q25 and MiXCR, retaining productive beta sequences. Here each entry gathers all rows of one CDR3 protein and keeps the most common genes and DNA. The sample table records about 520,000 distinct CDR3 sequences; over 9.5% of these occur just once. The ten biggest clones cover approximately 12% of the sample. Concerning this clonotype: The antigen it recognizes is unknown. The input lacks base qualities; no much larger clone sits a single base away.

The starting material was PBMCs from blood, obtained roughly 45 days after vaccination. The rearrangement joined TRBV7-9 to TRBJ1-1; 5 matching bases give a weak D call of TRBD1. The sequence was obtained from a man aged 50-60 years who received an inactivated influenza vaccine. Donor details come from another sample of the same person, matched by shared clones. The DNA sequence is as follows: TGTGCCAGCAGCTTCGGACACATGAACACTGAAGCTTTCTTT. Its protein is CASSFGHMNTEAFF.